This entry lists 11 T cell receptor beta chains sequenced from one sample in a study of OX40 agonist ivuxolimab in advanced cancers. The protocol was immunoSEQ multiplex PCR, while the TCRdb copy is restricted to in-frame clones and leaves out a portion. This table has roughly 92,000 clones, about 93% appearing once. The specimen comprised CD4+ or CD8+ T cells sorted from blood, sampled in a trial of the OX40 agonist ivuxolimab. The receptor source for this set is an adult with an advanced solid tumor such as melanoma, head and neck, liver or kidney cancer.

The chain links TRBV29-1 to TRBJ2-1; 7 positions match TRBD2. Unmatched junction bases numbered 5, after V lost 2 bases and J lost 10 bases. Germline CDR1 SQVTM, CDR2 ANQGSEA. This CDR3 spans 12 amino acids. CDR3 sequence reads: CSVESGTGEQFF. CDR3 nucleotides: TGCAGCGTTGAAAGCGGGACGGGCGAGCAGTTCTTC.

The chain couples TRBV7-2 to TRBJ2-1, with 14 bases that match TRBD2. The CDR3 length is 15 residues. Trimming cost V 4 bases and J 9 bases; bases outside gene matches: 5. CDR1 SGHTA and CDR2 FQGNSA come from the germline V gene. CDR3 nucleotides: TGTGCCAGCAGCTCGCGACTAGCGGGAGGGGGTGAGCAGTTCTTC. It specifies CASSSRLAGGGEQFF.

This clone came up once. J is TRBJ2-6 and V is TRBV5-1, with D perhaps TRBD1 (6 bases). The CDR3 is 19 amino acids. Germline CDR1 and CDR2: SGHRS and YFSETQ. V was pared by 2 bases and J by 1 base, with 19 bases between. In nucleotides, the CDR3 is TGCGCCAGCAGCTTTAGGACAGCCACCCCAAGTTCTGGGGCCAACGTCCTGACTTTC. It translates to CASSFRTATPSSGANVLTF. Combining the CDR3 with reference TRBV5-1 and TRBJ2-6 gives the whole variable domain KAGVTQTPRYLIKTRGQQVTLSCSPISGHRSVSWYQQTPGQGLQFLFEYFSETQRNKGNFPGRFSGRQFSNSRSEMNVSTLELGDSALYLCASSFRTATPSSGANVLTFGAGSRLTVL.

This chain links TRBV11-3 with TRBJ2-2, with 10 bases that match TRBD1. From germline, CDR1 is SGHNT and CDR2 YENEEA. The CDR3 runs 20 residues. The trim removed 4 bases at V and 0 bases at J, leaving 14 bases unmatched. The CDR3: CASSSPAGQGDYTNTGELFF. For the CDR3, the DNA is TGTGCCAGCAGCTCCCCAGCCGGACAGGGGGATTATACGAACACCGGGGAGCTGTTTTTT.

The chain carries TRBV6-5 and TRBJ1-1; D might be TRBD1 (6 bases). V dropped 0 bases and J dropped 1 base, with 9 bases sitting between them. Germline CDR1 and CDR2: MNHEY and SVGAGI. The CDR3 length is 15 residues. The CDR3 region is CASSYSRGTNTEAFF. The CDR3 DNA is TGTGCCAGCAGTTACTCGAGGGGGACGAACACTGAAGCTTTCTTT.

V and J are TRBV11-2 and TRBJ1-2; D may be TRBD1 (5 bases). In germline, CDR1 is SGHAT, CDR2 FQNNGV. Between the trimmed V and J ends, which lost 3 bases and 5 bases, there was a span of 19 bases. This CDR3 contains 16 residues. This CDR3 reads CASSFDRSTTGYGYTF. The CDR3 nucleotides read TGTGCCAGCAGCTTCGACAGATCCACGACTGGGTATGGCTACACCTTC.

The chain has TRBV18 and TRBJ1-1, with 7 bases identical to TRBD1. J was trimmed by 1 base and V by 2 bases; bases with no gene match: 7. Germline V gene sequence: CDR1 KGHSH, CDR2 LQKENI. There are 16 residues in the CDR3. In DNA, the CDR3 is TGTGCCAGCTCACCAATAACAGGGGCAGGGAACACTGAAGCTTTCTTT. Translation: CASSPITGAGNTEAFF. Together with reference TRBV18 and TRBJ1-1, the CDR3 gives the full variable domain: NAGVMQNPRHLVRRRGQEARLRCSPMKGHSHVYWYRQLPEEGLKFMVYLQKENIIDESGMPKERFSAEFPKEGPSILRIQQVVRGDSAAYFCASSPITGAGNTEAFFGQGTRLTVV.

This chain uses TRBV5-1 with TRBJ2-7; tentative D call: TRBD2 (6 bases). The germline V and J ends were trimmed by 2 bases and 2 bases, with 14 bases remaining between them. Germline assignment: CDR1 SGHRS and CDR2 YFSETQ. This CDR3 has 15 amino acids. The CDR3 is CASSFGSANTYEQYF. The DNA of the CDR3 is TGCGCCAGCAGCTTCGGGAGCGCGAACACCTACGAGCAGTACTTC.

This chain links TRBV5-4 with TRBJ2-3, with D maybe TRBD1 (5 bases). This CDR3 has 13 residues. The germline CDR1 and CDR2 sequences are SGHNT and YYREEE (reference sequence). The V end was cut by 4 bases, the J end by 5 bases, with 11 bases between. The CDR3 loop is CASSQGAQDTQYF. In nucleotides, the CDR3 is TGTGCCAGCAGCCAGGGCGCTCAAGATACGCAGTATTTT.

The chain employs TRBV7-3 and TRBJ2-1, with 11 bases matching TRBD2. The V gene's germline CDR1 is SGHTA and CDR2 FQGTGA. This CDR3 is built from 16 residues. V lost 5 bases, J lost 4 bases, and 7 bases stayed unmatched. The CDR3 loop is CASSPYGTSGYNEQFF. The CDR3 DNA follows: TGTGCCAGCAGCCCCTATGGGACTAGCGGTTACAATGAGCAGTTCTTC.

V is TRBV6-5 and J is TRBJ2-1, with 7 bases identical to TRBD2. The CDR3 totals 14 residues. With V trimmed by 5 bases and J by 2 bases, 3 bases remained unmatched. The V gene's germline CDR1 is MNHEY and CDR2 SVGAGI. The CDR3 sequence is CASSSGNAYNEQFF. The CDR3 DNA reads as TGTGCCAGCAGTAGCGGGAACGCCTACAATGAGCAGTTCTTC.